A selection of T cell receptor beta chains follows, all from one sample in a study of naive and memory T cell subsets. TCRdb reprocessed the UMI-ligation and nested PCR reads via MiXCR and lists one record per CDR3 protein. The sample gives approximately 82,000 distinct CDR3 sequences, roughly 7% of which show up once; roughly 1.6% is in the top ten. Material: central memory CD4+ T cells from blood. All receptors derive from a human donor in good health. Both conserved end residues are trimmed from each CDR3.

len	v_gene	j_gene	CDR3aa
9	TRBV20-1	TRBJ1-2	SARDGLGYT
14	TRBV7-6	TRBJ1-3	ASSLEAGEAGNTIY
13	TRBV25-1	TRBJ1-6	ASSQGEERNSPLH
11	TRBV7-3	TRBJ2-7	ASSQGGSSLWY
13	TRBV7-2	TRBJ1-1	ASRELGKMNTEAF
12	TRBV6-5	TRBJ1-1	ASSSAGGRTEAF
14	TRBV10-3	TRBJ2-1	AISESRGGKADEQF
13	TRBV18	TRBJ2-1	ASSRERSSYNEQF
13	TRBV4-2	TRBJ1-1	ASSQVLDRVPEAF
12	TRBV2	TRBJ2-4	ASIAGLAKNIQY
12	TRBV7-2	TRBJ2-5	ASSPGGGEETQY
12	TRBV29-1	TRBJ2-5	SVAKGLAGETQY
12	TRBV2	TRBJ1-5	ASNLQGGNQPQH
13	TRBV20-1	TRBJ2-3	SGYSGTEGADTQY
12	TRBV20-1	TRBJ1-2	SARKPGGHYGYT
14	TRBV12-3/TRBV12-4	TRBJ1-1	ASSRGQGPRGTEAF
12	TRBV19	TRBJ2-7	ASSILARSGEQY
13	TRBV6-5	TRBJ1-1	ASSYSWQMNTEAF
9	TRBV10-3	TRBJ1-5	AISEGGSQH
14	TRBV6-6	TRBJ2-1	ASSSGLAGGPNEQF
12	TRBV20-1	TRBJ1-1	SARDRAANTEAF
9	TRBV28	TRBJ1-4	ASGVNEKLF
11	TRBV29-1	TRBJ1-1	SVERQLNTEAF
12	TRBV7-9	TRBJ1-1	ASSFGQGPAEAF
11	TRBV5-6	TRBJ1-2	ASSFGRRGLGT
11	TRBV24-1	TRBJ2-5	ATRSGGKETQY
13	TRBV20-1	TRBJ2-7	SARGGGSGCDEQY
12	TRBV14	TRBJ2-1	ASTRGGQGNEQF
14	TRBV20-1	TRBJ2-1	SATGLAVSSYNEQF
11	TRBV12-3/TRBV12-4	TRBJ2-3	ATLLGGTDTQY
13	TRBV20-1	TRBJ1-5	SARDRTGVRQPQH
12	TRBV7-2	TRBJ2-2	ASSLQLVTGELF
14	TRBV21-1	TRBJ2-3	ASSKWTGTTTDTQY
11	TRBV4-3	TRBJ2-3	ASSQWVYDTQY
10	TRBV2	TRBJ2-7	ASRPREYEQY
12	TRBV7-2	TRBJ1-3	ASSLGRAWNTIY
13	TRBV27	TRBJ2-3	ASSFAGLSTDTQY
13	TRBV2	TRBJ2-2	ASTGRTASTGELF
11	TRBV2	TRBJ1-1	ASSEDSPIEAL
14	TRBV7-2	TRBJ2-3	ASSSLAGGVADTQY
12	TRBV7-8	TRBJ2-4	ASSLTGGENIQY
10	TRBV20-1	TRBJ2-7	SAMGESYEQY
12	TRBV30	TRBJ2-3	AWSAGRFLDTQY
17	TRBV20-1	TRBJ2-1	SARDPAGLAGGGVNEQF
14	TRBV4-1	TRBJ2-3	ASSQDRGQGTDTQY
11	TRBV3-1	TRBJ2-1	ASSRDFLSEQF
13	TRBV12-3/TRBV12-4	TRBJ1-4	ASAPGEGGGEKLF
14	TRBV6-6	TRBJ2-2	ASSYQRGRNTGELF
6	TRBV29-1	TRBJ1-1	SVPQAF
11	TRBV12-3/TRBV12-4	TRBJ1-1	ASSLSYRTEAF
15	TRBV12-3/TRBV12-4	TRBJ2-1	ASSYPRTSGGYNEQF
10	TRBV7-2	TRBJ2-1	ASSLFGVEQF
12	TRBV20-1	TRBJ1-2	SARSPRREYGYT
12	TRBV3-1	TRBJ1-4	ASSLTRTVEKLF
15	TRBV6-6	TRBJ2-1	ASSYSSLAAAYNEQF
11	TRBV4-3	TRBJ2-3	ASSPSFSDTQY
13	TRBV7-8	TRBJ2-2	ASSQTGVNTGELF